Listed below are T cell receptor beta chains from one sample, sequenced in a study of cytomegalovirus exposure and HLA in healthy donors. The method was immunoSEQ multiplex PCR; TCRdb's version includes in-frame clones alone and lacks a portion of them. The sample consists of tens of thousands of clones, approximately 90% of them appearing once. Sequencing was performed on PBMCs. The origin of the receptors is a man younger than 40 in good health and CMV-seronegative. Each CDR3 is given with its conserved first and last residue. The order of the fields is D gene, clone size, J gene, V gene, CDR3 protein, CDR3 DNA. D genes are given only for firm matches. The size entry is marked missing in some rows and otherwise reads once, few, many or a size class.

d_call: NA; clone_size: NA; j_call: TRBJ1-1; v_call: TRBV7-9; cdr3_aa: CASSSLTEAFF; cdr3_nt: TGTGCCAGCAGCTCCCTCACTGAAGCTTTCTTT
d_call: TRBD1; clone_size: NA; j_call: TRBJ1-4; v_call: TRBV5-1; cdr3_aa: CASSPITGTANEKLFF; cdr3_nt: TGCGCCAGCAGCCCGATTACCGGGACAGCTAATGAAAAACTGTTTTTT
d_call: NA; clone_size: NA; j_call: TRBJ2-5; v_call: TRBV27; cdr3_aa: CASSFGTGRGGAYPQETQYF; cdr3_nt: TGTGCCAGCAGTTTCGGCACGGGGCGAGGGGGGGCCTACCCCCAAGAGACCCAGTACTTC
d_call: TRBD1; clone_size: NA; j_call: TRBJ1-2; v_call: TRBV7-9; cdr3_aa: CASSLEGAYGYTF; cdr3_nt: TGTGCCAGCAGCTTAGAGGGGGCCTATGGCTACACCTTC
d_call: TRBD2; clone_size: few; j_call: TRBJ2-7; v_call: TRBV2; cdr3_aa: CASSEWLADTYEQYF; cdr3_nt: TGTGCCAGCAGTGAATGGCTAGCGGATACCTACGAGCAGTACTTC
d_call: TRBD2; clone_size: NA; j_call: TRBJ2-5; v_call: TRBV7-6; cdr3_aa: CASSSYPTSGSGETQYF; cdr3_nt: TGTGCCAGCAGCTCCTACCCGACTAGCGGGAGTGGAGAGACCCAGTACTTC
d_call: NA; clone_size: NA; j_call: TRBJ2-6; v_call: TRBV13; cdr3_aa: CASSLAGSSGANVLTF; cdr3_nt: TGTGCCAGCAGCTTAGCAGGAAGCTCTGGGGCCAACGTCCTGACTTTC
d_call: TRBD2; clone_size: NA; j_call: TRBJ2-1; v_call: TRBV9; cdr3_aa: CASSVGTSGRDEQFF; cdr3_nt: TGTGCCAGCAGCGTTGGGACTAGCGGGAGGGATGAGCAGTTCTTC
d_call: TRBD1; clone_size: NA; j_call: TRBJ1-6; v_call: TRBV19; cdr3_aa: CASSYGTGIGSPLHF; cdr3_nt: TGTGCCAGTAGTTATGGGACAGGGATAGGGTCACCCCTCCACTTT
d_call: TRBD1; clone_size: NA; j_call: TRBJ1-2; v_call: TRBV11-2; cdr3_aa: CASSLTQGAVDGYTF; cdr3_nt: TGTGCCAGCAGCTTAACTCAGGGGGCGGTGGATGGCTACACCTTC
d_call: NA; clone_size: NA; j_call: TRBJ1-5; v_call: TRBV27; cdr3_aa: CASRSWGDDQPQHF; cdr3_nt: TGTGCCAGCAGGAGCTGGGGCGACGATCAGCCCCAGCATTTT
d_call: TRBD2; clone_size: once; j_call: TRBJ2-1; v_call: TRBV9; cdr3_aa: CASSVRGAGGEQFF; cdr3_nt: TGTGCCAGCAGCGTAAGAGGAGCGGGAGGCGAGCAGTTCTTC
d_call: NA; clone_size: NA; j_call: TRBJ1-2; v_call: TRBV7-2; cdr3_aa: CASSSTPSRGLYGYTF; cdr3_nt: TGTGCCAGCAGCTCAACACCCTCACGAGGGCTCTATGGCTACACCTTC
d_call: NA; clone_size: once; j_call: TRBJ2-6; v_call: TRBV6-1; cdr3_aa: CASSVLVPGGLTGANVLTF; cdr3_nt: TGTGCCAGCAGTGTATTAGTACCAGGGGGGCTGACTGGGGCCAACGTCCTGACTTTC
d_call: NA; clone_size: few; j_call: TRBJ1-1; v_call: TRBV6-4; cdr3_aa: CASSDSPLTEAFF; cdr3_nt: TGTGCCAGCAGTGACTCCCCCCTAACTGAAGCTTTCTTT
d_call: NA; clone_size: NA; j_call: TRBJ1-2; v_call: TRBV19; cdr3_aa: CASMVSTNGYTF; cdr3_nt: TGTGCCAGTATGGTGTCGACTAATGGCTACACCTTC
d_call: NA; clone_size: NA; j_call: TRBJ2-1; v_call: TRBV2; cdr3_aa: CASSELDVEQFF; cdr3_nt: TGTGCCAGCAGTGAACTAGATGTTGAGCAGTTCTTC
d_call: TRBD1; clone_size: NA; j_call: TRBJ2-3; v_call: TRBV5-6; cdr3_aa: CASSLDPGGGTDTQYF; cdr3_nt: TGTGCCAGCAGCTTGGACCCAGGGGGCGGCACAGATACGCAGTATTTT
d_call: TRBD1; clone_size: medium-sized; j_call: TRBJ2-5; v_call: TRBV7-8; cdr3_aa: CASSFGQGTIETQYF; cdr3_nt: TGTGCCAGCAGCTTTGGACAGGGAACTATAGAGACCCAGTACTTC
d_call: NA; clone_size: NA; j_call: TRBJ2-1; v_call: TRBV5-5; cdr3_aa: CASSLVGSENPPYNEQFF; cdr3_nt: TGTGCCAGCAGCTTGGTCGGTAGCGAAAACCCCCCCTACAATGAGCAGTTCTTC
d_call: NA; clone_size: once; j_call: TRBJ1-2; v_call: TRBV28; cdr3_aa: CATGSTNYGYTF; cdr3_nt: TGTGCCACTGGGAGTACTAACTATGGCTACACCTTC
d_call: TRBD2; clone_size: NA; j_call: TRBJ2-7; v_call: TRBV28; cdr3_aa: CASLGGVSVEQYF; cdr3_nt: TGTGCCTCCCTCGGGGGGGTATCAGTCGAGCAGTACTTC
d_call: NA; clone_size: NA; j_call: TRBJ2-5; v_call: TRBV11-3; cdr3_aa: CASSPGQGGQETQYF; cdr3_nt: TGTGCCAGCAGCCCAGGGCAGGGCGGACAAGAGACCCAGTACTTC
d_call: TRBD1; clone_size: NA; j_call: TRBJ2-3; v_call: TRBV7-9; cdr3_aa: CASSSRDRVTDTQYF; cdr3_nt: TGTGCCAGCAGCTCTAGGGACAGAGTCACAGATACGCAGTATTTT
d_call: TRBD1; clone_size: NA; j_call: TRBJ1-1; v_call: TRBV19; cdr3_aa: CASSNRDRASEAFF; cdr3_nt: TGTGCCAGTAGCAACCGGGACAGGGCGAGTGAAGCTTTCTTT
d_call: NA; clone_size: NA; j_call: TRBJ2-1; v_call: TRBV6-6; cdr3_aa: CASSSSTAGGNNEQFF; cdr3_nt: TGTGCCAGCAGTTCCTCAACGGCAGGAGGGAACAATGAGCAGTTCTTC
d_call: NA; clone_size: NA; j_call: TRBJ1-1; v_call: TRBV28; cdr3_aa: CASSLLGALAMNTEAFF; cdr3_nt: TGTGCCAGCAGTTTACTGGGGGCCCTTGCCATGAACACTGAAGCTTTCTTT
d_call: NA; clone_size: NA; j_call: TRBJ1-4; v_call: TRBV2; cdr3_aa: CASSRDYNEKLFF; cdr3_nt: TGTGCCAGCAGCAGGGACTATAATGAAAAACTGTTTTTT
d_call: NA; clone_size: NA; j_call: TRBJ1-1; v_call: TRBV15; cdr3_aa: CATSRVGPSPTEAFF; cdr3_nt: TGTGCCACCAGCAGAGTTGGGCCCTCCCCCACTGAAGCTTTCTTT
d_call: TRBD2; clone_size: NA; j_call: TRBJ2-7; v_call: TRBV6-1; cdr3_aa: CASSQAGGVNYEQYF; cdr3_nt: TGTGCCAGCAGCCAAGCGGGAGGGGTAAACTACGAGCAGTACTTC
d_call: NA; clone_size: NA; j_call: TRBJ2-6; v_call: TRBV7-8; cdr3_aa: CASSLLQGANVLTF; cdr3_nt: TGTGCCAGCAGCTTATTGCAGGGGGCCAACGTCCTGACTTTC
d_call: NA; clone_size: NA; j_call: TRBJ1-1; v_call: TRBV5-1; cdr3_aa: CASSQTQANTEAFF; cdr3_nt: TGCGCCAGCAGCCAGACCCAGGCGAACACTGAAGCTTTCTTT
d_call: NA; clone_size: NA; j_call: TRBJ1-5; v_call: TRBV9; cdr3_aa: CASSVGTPNQPQHF; cdr3_nt: TGTGCCAGCAGCGTCGGGACACCCAATCAGCCCCAGCATTTT
d_call: NA; clone_size: NA; j_call: TRBJ2-7; v_call: TRBV25-1; cdr3_aa: CASSPRTGPTGGEQYF; cdr3_nt: TGTGCCAGCAGTCCCAGGACAGGGCCGACGGGAGGTGAGCAGTACTTC
d_call: TRBD2; clone_size: NA; j_call: TRBJ2-1; v_call: TRBV7-3; cdr3_aa: CASSLKREDEQFF; cdr3_nt: TGTGCCAGCAGCTTAAAGCGGGAGGACGAGCAGTTCTTC
d_call: NA; clone_size: few; j_call: TRBJ2-7; v_call: TRBV2; cdr3_aa: CASGRGYEQYF; cdr3_nt: TGTGCCAGCGGTCGGGGTTACGAGCAGTACTTC
d_call: NA; clone_size: NA; j_call: TRBJ1-5; v_call: TRBV13; cdr3_aa: CASSLTGFQPQHF; cdr3_nt: TGTGCCAGCAGCTTAACAGGGTTTCAGCCCCAGCATTTT
d_call: NA; clone_size: NA; j_call: TRBJ2-7; v_call: TRBV6-5; cdr3_aa: CASSYPDSSSEQYF; cdr3_nt: TGTGCCAGCAGCTACCCGGACAGCTCTAGCGAGCAGTACTTC
d_call: TRBD1; clone_size: NA; j_call: TRBJ2-1; v_call: TRBV19; cdr3_aa: CASSMGAGGSHEQFF; cdr3_nt: TGTGCCAGTAGTATGGGGGCAGGGGGCTCCCACGAGCAGTTCTTC
d_call: NA; clone_size: NA; j_call: TRBJ1-1; v_call: TRBV11-2; cdr3_aa: CASSQSTGMNTEAFF; cdr3_nt: TGTGCCAGCAGCCAGTCCACAGGGATGAACACTGAAGCTTTCTTT
d_call: NA; clone_size: NA; j_call: TRBJ2-3; v_call: TRBV27; cdr3_aa: CASSPDTDTQYF; cdr3_nt: TGTGCCAGCAGTCCCGACACGGATACGCAGTATTTT
d_call: NA; clone_size: NA; j_call: TRBJ1-5; v_call: TRBV28; cdr3_aa: CASSSPPQGLNQPQHF; cdr3_nt: TGTGCCAGCAGTTCCCCCCCCCAGGGTCTCAATCAGCCCCAGCATTTT
d_call: NA; clone_size: once; j_call: TRBJ1-4; v_call: TRBV18; cdr3_aa: CASSPQGPNEKLFF; cdr3_nt: TGTGCCAGCTCACCTCAGGGGCCTAATGAAAAACTGTTTTTT
d_call: TRBD2; clone_size: once; j_call: TRBJ2-5; v_call: TRBV30; cdr3_aa: CAWSGNSGPQETQYF; cdr3_nt: TGTGCCTGGAGTGGGAATAGCGGGCCACAAGAGACCCAGTACTTC
d_call: NA; clone_size: NA; j_call: TRBJ1-4; v_call: TRBV6-6; cdr3_aa: CASSYREGANEKLFF; cdr3_nt: TGTGCCAGCAGTTACAGGGAGGGGGCTAATGAAAAACTGTTTTTT
d_call: TRBD1; clone_size: NA; j_call: TRBJ2-2; v_call: TRBV5-1; cdr3_aa: CASSSTGGAYTGELFF; cdr3_nt: TGCGCCAGCAGCTCCACAGGGGGCGCCTACACCGGGGAGCTGTTTTTT
d_call: NA; clone_size: NA; j_call: TRBJ2-6; v_call: TRBV15; cdr3_aa: CATSRAEAYSGANVLTF; cdr3_nt: TGTGCCACCAGCAGAGCGGAGGCCTACTCTGGGGCCAACGTCCTGACTTTC
d_call: NA; clone_size: NA; j_call: TRBJ1-1; v_call: TRBV5-4; cdr3_aa: CAIRLPNTEAFF; cdr3_nt: TGTGCCATCAGACTGCCGAACACTGAAGCTTTCTTT
d_call: TRBD2; clone_size: once; j_call: TRBJ2-7; v_call: TRBV28; cdr3_aa: CASSRNSGGISYEQYF; cdr3_nt: TGTGCCAGCAGCCGCAATAGCGGGGGGATCTCCTACGAGCAGTACTTC
d_call: TRBD1; clone_size: NA; j_call: TRBJ2-7; v_call: TRBV2; cdr3_aa: CASRTDRDRTYEQYF; cdr3_nt: TGTGCCAGCAGGACTGACCGGGACAGGACCTACGAGCAGTACTTC
d_call: NA; clone_size: once; j_call: TRBJ2-4; v_call: TRBV14; cdr3_aa: CASSPLGAGKNIQYF; cdr3_nt: TGTGCCAGCAGCCCCCTTGGGGCAGGGAAAAACATTCAGTACTTC